The clone carrying this T cell receptor (beta chain) was counted once. This record belongs to a study of shared clonotypes between healthy human individuals. At a deep level, the assay was run. Ten immunoSEQ deep assay plates were used to sequence the DNA of unsorted PBMCs. Original processing methods: Owing to the provision of junction-only sequences devoid of quality scores by immunoSEQ, filtering differed. Sequencing used immunoSEQ multiplex PCR; TCRdb keeps in-frame clones, though not all of them. V, J and clone size are taken as reported in that table, and D and trimming were inferred from the DNA itself. The sample consists of 490,000 or so clones, less than 80% of them appearing once. V lost 1 base to trimming and J lost 8 bases; unmatched junction nucleotides: 3. The V gene's germline CDR1 is SGHVS and CDR2 FQNEAQ. CDR3 length: 13 residues.

The chain links TRBV7-8 to TRBJ1-2; TRBD1 aligns across 8 bases. Sequencing used PBMCs. This TCR was recovered from a woman between 40 and 50 years old in good health. Some clones in this sample may be carry-over from other donors' samples. CDR3 protein: CASSLEQGGGYTF. CDR3 sequence (DNA): TGTGCCAGCAGCTTAGAACAGGGGGGCGGCTACACCTTC.